Following are 13 T cell receptor beta chains from one sample sequenced in a study of cytomegalovirus exposure and HLA in healthy donors. Both 60 Vbeta primers and 13 Jbeta primers went into the PCR. Sequencing used immunoSEQ multiplex PCR; TCRdb keeps in-frame clones, though not all of them. Of 150,000 to 200,000 clones in the sample, around 79% are singletons; the top ten hold more than 1.5%. Sequenced material: PBMCs. All receptors derive from a woman aged 50 to 60 in good health and CMV-seronegative.

Of note for this clone: One end of the junction is discordant with germline, which a read error may explain. The same CDR3 can be traced to other DNA sequences in this sample. V and J are TRBV7-2 and TRBJ2-5; 8 bases agree with TRBD2. The CDR3 has 14 amino acids. Germline-derived CDR1 and CDR2 are SGHTA and FQGNSA. CDR3 region: CASSLAGNQETQYF. The CDR3 DNA sequence: TGTGCCAGCAGCCTAGCGGGCAATCAAGAGACCCAGTACTTC.

The chain is built from TRBV18 and TRBJ2-6; 12 positions match TRBD1. The CDR3 spans 19 residues. V shed 2 bases and J 2 bases; nucleotides not matched to a gene: 7. CDR1 and CDR2 (germline): KGHSH, LQKENI. The CDR3 bases are TGTGCCAGCTCACCATTACAGGGACAGGGGGCGACTGGGGCCAACGTCCTGACTTTC. It yields the protein CASSPLQGQGATGANVLTF.

This clone was detected once. The V and J genes are TRBV5-1 and TRBJ2-1, with D perhaps TRBD2 (5 bases). Germline CDR1 and CDR2: SGHRS and YFSETQ. Trimming took 4 bases from V and 8 from J, leaving 10 bases between them. The CDR3 has 12 amino acids. CDR3 coding DNA: TGCGCCAGCAGCCGCGATAGCGATGAGCAGTTCTTC. Protein product: CASSRDSDEQFF.

This chain joins TRBV15 and TRBJ1-5; D may be TRBD1 (5 bases). Germline V gene lookup returns CDR1 LNHNV and CDR2 YYDKDF (reference sequence). V lost 9 bases and J 5 bases, leaving 11 bases between the germline ends. This CDR3 has 12 residues. CDR3 protein: CATQAWDQPQHF. The CDR3 DNA is TGTGCCACACAGGCTTGGGATCAGCCCCAGCATTTT.

This rearrangement joins TRBV27 to TRBJ1-2; D ambiguous. The CDR3 runs to 14 residues. Trimming cost V 6 bases and J 7 bases, with 18 bases left between them. Germline V CDR1 and CDR2: MNHEY, SMNVEV (reference sequence). DNA of the CDR3: TGTGCCAGCAGCCCTACCGAGAGGGCCCGTGGCTACACCTTC. Amino acid sequence: CASSPTERARGYTF.

The chain carries TRBV2 and TRBJ2-7; maybe TRBD2 (6 bases). Trimming pared 3 bases from V and 0 bases from J, leaving 9 bases between. From germline, CDR1 is SNHLY and CDR2 FYNNEI. CDR3 size: 14 residues. This chain's CDR3 is CASSEGLSSYEQYF. The CDR3 bases are TGTGCCAGCAGTGAGGGACTGAGCTCCTACGAGCAGTACTTC. Complete variable domain (other parts from reference TRBV2 and TRBJ2-7): EPEVTQTPSHQVTQMGQEVILRCVPISNHLYFYWYRQILGQKVEFLVSFYNNEISEKSEIFDDQFSVERPDGSNFTLKIRSTKLEDSAMYFCASSEGLSSYEQYFGPGTRLTVT.

This chain links TRBV19 with TRBJ1-1; D ambiguous. The CDR3 extends over 16 amino acids. Trimming left V 0 bases short and J 0 bases short, with 11 bases between. In germline, CDR1 is LNHDA, CDR2 SQIVND (reference sequence). Here the CDR3 reads CASSIDGVLMNTEAFF. The CDR3 DNA follows: TGTGCCAGTAGTATAGACGGGGTACTAATGAACACTGAAGCTTTCTTT.

J is TRBJ1-5 and V is TRBV27; D not resolved. Per germline, CDR1 MNHEY and CDR2 SMNVEV (reference sequence). V shed 4 bases and J shed 2 bases, with 12 bases lying between them. This CDR3 contains 15 residues. DNA for the CDR3: TGTGCCAGCAGTTCGGCGGGGAGAGGCAATCAGCCCCAGCATTTT. It translates to CASSSAGRGNQPQHF.

This chain links TRBV5-6 with TRBJ1-1, with 9 bases identical to TRBD1. Trimming took 3 bases from V and 4 from J; bases not matched to a gene: 10. This CDR3 region has 16 residues. Per the germline V gene, CDR1 is SGHDT and CDR2 is YYEEEE. CDR3 DNA: TGTGCCAGCAGCTCCCCACTGGACAGGGGTAGCACTGAAGCTTTCTTT. It yields the protein CASSSPLDRGSTEAFF. Supplemented by reference TRBV5-6 and TRBJ1-1, the full variable domain reads DAGVTQSPTHLIKTRGQQVTLRCSPKSGHDTVSWYQQALGQGPQFIFQYYEEEERQRGNFPDRFSGHQFPNYSSELNVNALLLGDSALYLCASSSPLDRGSTEAFFGQGTRLTVV.

The chain uses TRBV6-1 and TRBJ2-2, with D perhaps matching TRBD1 (6 bases). CDR1 MNHNS and CDR2 SASEGT come from the germline V gene. The V end lost 6 bases, the J end lost 4 bases, and 9 bases lay between the germline ends. The CDR3 length is 13 residues. The CDR3 loop is CASSLRGTGELFF. DNA of the CDR3: TGTGCCAGCAGCCTCAGGGGCACCGGGGAGCTGTTTTTT.

Comments on this clone: One end of the junction does not line up with germline, which may come from a read error. The chain links TRBV7-7 to TRBJ2-3, with D perhaps TRBD2 (5 bases). This CDR3 is 14 amino acids long. Germline V lookup: CDR1 SSHAT, CDR2 FNYEAQ (reference sequence). In nucleotides, the CDR3 is TGTGCTAGCAGCTCGGACTCATACACAGATACGCAGTATTTT. Protein: CASSSDSYTDTQYF.

V usage is TRBV19 and J usage is TRBJ2-7; D perhaps matches TRBD2 (7 bases). The CDR3 has 15 amino acids. CDR1 is LNHDA and CDR2 is SQIVND in the germline V gene (reference sequence). Deletions cut 3 bases from V and 0 bases from J, with 12 bases between. The CDR3 loop is CASSIAGDTSYEQYF. For the CDR3, the DNA is TGTGCCAGTAGTATTGCGGGGGACACCTCCTACGAGCAGTACTTC. Filled out from reference TRBV19 and TRBJ2-7, the complete variable domain reads DGGITQSPKYLFRKEGQNVTLSCEQNLNHDAMYWYRQDPGQGLRLIYYSQIVNDFQKGDIAEGYSVSREKKESFPLTVTSAQKNPTAFYLCASSIAGDTSYEQYFGPGTRLTVT.

The V gene is TRBV29-1, the J gene TRBJ2-1, with 9 bases that match TRBD2. The germline gives CDR1 SQVTM, CDR2 ANQGSEA. V was pared by 7 bases and J by 7 bases, with 8 bases of the junction left unmatched. CDR3 size: 13 residues. In DNA, the CDR3 is TGCAGCGAGTCAGGACTAGCGACGAATGAGCAGTTCTTC. It yields the protein CSESGLATNEQFF.